A selection of T cell receptor beta chains follows, all from one sample in a study of CD8+ T cells in alopecia areata. This table comes from immunoSEQ multiplex PCR, and its TCRdb copy is limited to in-frame clones, with some not included. The data hold 250,000 to 350,000 clones, with about 60% observed a single time. Source: CD4+ T cells sorted from blood, taken at roughly week 52, from a patient treated with tofacitinib. All receptors come from a human donor with alopecia areata. Both conserved end residues are part of each CDR3. Size values are once, few and many counts, or a class for expanded clones, and some rows have none.

TRBV10-3 | few | CAVRGQQQETQYF
TRBV30 | few | CAWTPRDGRLNTEAFF
TRBV7-8 | . | CASSLGQLNSYEQYF
TRBV5-6 | few | CASSPPGTGHYGYTF
TRBV15 | . | CATSRDRERSYEQYF
TRBV23-1 | . | CASSQSLRDDTQYF
TRBV30 | . | CAWSVRRTVVTEAFF
TRBV5-1 | . | CASRDGRRFPNEQFF
TRBV29-1 | . | CSVDRGGDEQFF
TRBV7-9 | . | CASSHGGAETQYF
TRBV10-3 | . | CAISEGTGNNSPLHF
TRBV5-1 | . | CASSLGSGGNNQPQHF
TRBV9 | . | CASSRRGSHTDTQYF
TRBV11-2 | . | CASSLGPVGSTDTQYF
TRBV29-1 | few | CSGDLTSTDTQYF
TRBV6-5 | few | CASSFSFTSGANVLTF
TRBV30 | . | CAWSSRAEAFF
TRBV5-1 | . | CASSKSRTEAFF
TRBV30 | . | CAWSVQLGQGATTGELFF
TRBV7-7 | . | CASSSSSIQETQYF
TRBV20-1 | few | CSVVVAGELFF
TRBV29-1 | few | CSVVGTSGGRQETQYF
TRBV29-1 | . | CSGESGTGELFF
TRBV23-1 | . | CASRHGSTDTQYF
TRBV9 | . | CASSDTHSNQPQHF
TRBV7-2 | . | CASSPRQGEHNEQFF
TRBV25-1 | few | CASGGAGENEQFF
TRBV4-3 | few | CASSQIGTGVPPGYTF
TRBV29-1 | . | CSVYYNYEQYF
TRBV29-1 | . | CSVGLSKDTQYF
TRBV30 | . | CAWSRTTNEKLFF
TRBV15 | . | CATSRDPPGYYEQYF
TRBV27 | . | CASSYRAGTGSNQPQHF